What follows is one T cell receptor beta chain and its context. What it recognizes is unknown. These data belong to a study of identical twins. Broader study findings: The more abundant beta clonotypes in cord blood had fewer insertions, and memory repertoires did not show this.

TCRdb fed the 5' RACE reads into MiXCR, producing one record per CDR3 protein. The data show approximately 500,000 distinct CDR3 sequences, about 16% seen once. This CDR3 spans 14 amino acids. Between the trimmed V and J ends, which lost 6 bases and 0 bases, there was a span of 8 bases. The germline gives CDR1 MGHDK, CDR2 SYGVNS. All donors comprised healthy Caucasians. The same sample was also used in a study of yellow fever vaccine responses in identical twins.

Source material: CD4+ T cells sorted from blood. The source is a woman between 18 and 29 years old in good health. The rearrangement joins TRBV25-1 to TRBJ2-2; D gene ambiguous. The CDR3 protein is CASSPEANTGELFF. The CDR3 DNA sequence: TGTGCCAGCAGCCCCGAAGCGAACACCGGGGAGCTGTTTTTT.